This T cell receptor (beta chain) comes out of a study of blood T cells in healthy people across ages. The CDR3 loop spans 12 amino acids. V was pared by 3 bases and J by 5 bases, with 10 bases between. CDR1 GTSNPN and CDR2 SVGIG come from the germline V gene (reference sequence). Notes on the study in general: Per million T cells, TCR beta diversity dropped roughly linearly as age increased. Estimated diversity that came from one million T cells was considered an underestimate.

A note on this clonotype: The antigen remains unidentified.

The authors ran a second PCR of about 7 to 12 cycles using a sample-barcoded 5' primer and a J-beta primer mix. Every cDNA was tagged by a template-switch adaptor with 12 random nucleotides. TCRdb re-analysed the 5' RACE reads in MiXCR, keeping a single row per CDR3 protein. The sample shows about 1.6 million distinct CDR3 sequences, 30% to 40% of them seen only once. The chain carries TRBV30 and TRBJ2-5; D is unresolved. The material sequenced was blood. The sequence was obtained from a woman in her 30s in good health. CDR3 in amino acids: CAWSGSGETQYF. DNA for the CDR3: TGTGCCTGGAGCGGTTCCGGGGAGACCCAGTACTTC.